This T cell receptor beta chain derives from a study of cytomegalovirus exposure and HLA in healthy donors. Whole-study context: HLA-typed donors were the source of approximately 86 million unique TCRs held in an early data release.

Study conclusions and caveats: Productive rates of about 87% or about 30% were seen for most TCR beta V segments in an earlier analysis. A highly shared variant cluster was judged a likely technical artifact.

This clone turned up a few times. Its antigen is unknown. Germline V gene data show CDR1 as SGHTA and CDR2 as FQGNSA. The germline V and J ends were trimmed by 7 bases and 3 bases, with 16 bases remaining between them. This CDR3 is built from 16 residues. The PCR made use of 60 Vbeta and 13 Jbeta primers. TCRdb's copy holds only in-frame clones and misses some; the assay was immunoSEQ multiplex PCR. The sample shows about 120,000 clones, about three quarters of them seen only once. The sequenced sample was PBMCs. The clonotype was recovered from a woman aged 40 to 50 in good health and CMV-seronegative. The chain joins TRBV7-2 to TRBJ2-6, with a tentative D call TRBD1 (5 bases). The CDR3 DNA sequence: TGTGCCAGCAATTTATTAGGGGCCAGTGGGGCCAACGTCCTGACTTTC. This gives the protein CASNLLGASGANVLTF.